The clone carrying this TCR beta chain came up a few times. Germline lookup yields CDR1 ENHRY and CDR2 SYGVKD. V lost 5 bases, J lost 4 bases, and 11 bases lay in between. The CDR3 spans 13 residues. Each CDR3 protein gets one entry after TCRdb re-called the 5' RACE reads with MiXCR. The sample includes 500,000 to 650,000 distinct CDR3 sequences, 10% to 15% of them seen just once. These data are taken from a study of T cells after yellow fever vaccination. The chain is built from TRBV10-3 and TRBJ2-5; tentatively, D is TRBD1 or TRBD2 (5 bases each). Here the sequenced sample was PBMCs, taken on the day of the yellow fever booster vaccination. This sequence originates from a man aged 25-45 years who received the YFV17D yellow fever vaccine. The CDR3 DNA reads as TGTGCCATCAGTACCCCGGGGCTAGAGACCCAGTACTTC. Translating gives CAISTPGLETQYF.